Listed below are T cell receptor beta chains from one sample, sequenced in a study of T cell responses to AZD1222 COVID-19 vaccine. This table comes from immunoSEQ multiplex PCR, and its TCRdb copy is limited to in-frame clones, with some not included. The sample shows roughly 81,000 clones, 80% to 90% of them seen only once. The sequencing used peripheral blood, collected on day 0 of AZD1222 vaccination. All receptors come from an adult in good health. Each CDR3 is given with its conserved first and last residue. D genes are given only for firm matches.

D gene: TRBD2; J gene: TRBJ2-1; V gene: TRBV27; CDR3 protein: CASSLAGSPYNEQFF; CDR3 DNA: TGTGCCAGCAGCCTAGCGGGGAGCCCCTACAATGAGCAGTTCTTC
D gene: NA; J gene: TRBJ2-7; V gene: TRBV27; CDR3 protein: CASSTWTSYYEQYF; CDR3 DNA: TGTGCCAGCAGTACCTGGACTTCCTACTACGAGCAGTACTTC
D gene: TRBD2; J gene: TRBJ2-5; V gene: TRBV30; CDR3 protein: CAWASLAGATDFLKQETQYF; CDR3 DNA: TGTGCCTGGGCCAGCCTAGCGGGAGCGACCGACTTCCTAAAACAAGAGACCCAGTACTTC
D gene: NA; J gene: TRBJ2-2; V gene: TRBV21-1; CDR3 protein: CASSKINRENTGELFF; CDR3 DNA: TGTGCCAGCAGCAAAATCAACAGAGAGAACACCGGGGAGCTGTTTTTT
D gene: TRBD1; J gene: TRBJ2-7; V gene: TRBV11-3; CDR3 protein: CASSLDLDRGPNEQYF; CDR3 DNA: TGTGCCAGCAGCTTAGATCTAGACAGGGGGCCCAACGAGCAGTACTTC
D gene: NA; J gene: TRBJ1-6; V gene: TRBV30; CDR3 protein: CALKLSYNSPLHF; CDR3 DNA: TGTGCCTTGAAACTGAGCTATAATTCACCCCTCCACTTT
D gene: NA; J gene: TRBJ1-1; V gene: TRBV6-5; CDR3 protein: CASRTVKVMNTEAFF; CDR3 DNA: TGTGCCAGCCGGACGGTGAAAGTCATGAACACTGAAGCTTTCTTT
D gene: NA; J gene: TRBJ2-2; V gene: TRBV7-3; CDR3 protein: CASSPSGLGATGELFF; CDR3 DNA: TGTGCCAGCAGCCCCTCGGGACTGGGGGCAACCGGGGAGCTGTTTTTT
D gene: TRBD2; J gene: TRBJ2-2; V gene: TRBV3-1/TRBV3-2; CDR3 protein: CASSPTSGNTGELFF; CDR3 DNA: TGTGCCAGCAGTCCCACTAGCGGGAACACCGGGGAGCTGTTTTTT
D gene: NA; J gene: TRBJ1-2; V gene: TRBV7-2; CDR3 protein: CASSLLRFAHGYTF; CDR3 DNA: TGTGCCAGCAGCTTACTCCGTTTCGCTCATGGCTACACCTTC
D gene: TRBD1; J gene: TRBJ1-1; V gene: TRBV7-3; CDR3 protein: CASSLLGGLNTEAFF; CDR3 DNA: TGTGCCAGCAGCTTATTAGGGGGCCTGAACACTGAAGCTTTCTTT
D gene: TRBD2; J gene: TRBJ2-7; V gene: TRBV9; CDR3 protein: CASSVGSSGMYEQYF; CDR3 DNA: TGTGCCAGCAGCGTAGGGTCTAGCGGTATGTACGAGCAGTACTTC